This passage covers 6 T cell receptor beta chains from one sample sequenced in a study of shared clonotypes between healthy human individuals. Clones were read by immunoSEQ multiplex PCR, and TCRdb kept only the in-frame ones, dropping some. The sample has about 2 million clones; 85% to 95% are singletons. The sample was naive CD4+ T cells sorted from blood. The sample's subset: CD45RA+ positively selected. Every receptor here comes from a man aged 18 to 29 in good health.

The count of this clone is one. The chain uses TRBV6-1 and TRBJ2-5; unclear D gene. This CDR3 spans 13 amino acids. Germline V gene sequence: CDR1 MNHNS, CDR2 SASEGT. The V end lost 5 bases, the J end lost 1 base, and 8 bases lay between the germline ends. CDR3 loop: CASSPRTQETQYF. CDR3 in DNA: TGTGCCAGCAGTCCTCGGACCCAAGAGACCCAGTACTTC.

The rearrangement links TRBV5-1 to TRBJ2-1; D possibly corresponds to TRBD2 (6 bases). This CDR3 has 14 amino acids. Germline lookup yields CDR1 SGHRS and CDR2 YFSETQ. Trimming left V 5 bases short and J 15 bases short, with 24 bases between. The CDR3 region is CASRVSGNIPNPFF. As DNA, the CDR3 is TGCGCCAGCAGGGTTAGCGGCAATATCCCGAACCCGTTCTTC. The full variable domain, rest sourced from reference TRBV5-1 and TRBJ2-1, is KAGVTQTPRYLIKTRGQQVTLSCSPISGHRSVSWYQQTPGQGLQFLFEYFSETQRNKGNFPGRFSGRQFSNSRSEMNVSTLELGDSALYLCASRVSGNIPNPFFGPGTRLTVL.

The V and J genes are TRBV28 and TRBJ1-5, with TRBD1 as a possible D gene (6 bases). From germline, CDR1 is MDHEN and CDR2 SYDVKM. Trimming took 2 bases from V and 0 from J, leaving 11 bases between them. The CDR3 runs 16 residues. CDR3 protein: CASSLGQSYSNQPQHF. The CDR3 bases are TGTGCCAGCAGTTTAGGACAGAGTTATAGCAATCAGCCCCAGCATTTT.

The J gene is TRBJ1-1, the V gene TRBV6-5; 7 bases align to TRBD1. V trimming: 7 bases; J trimming: 3 bases; junction bases outside the gene matches: 5. CDR1 is MNHEY, CDR2 SVGAGI, per germline. The CDR3 is made up of 13 amino acids. CDR3 region: CASTTTGHTEAFF. CDR3 nucleotides: TGTGCCAGCACTACGACAGGGCACACTGAAGCTTTCTTT.

CDR3 sequence: CASSLRSAGATLFEQYF. CDR3 DNA sequence: TGTGCCAGCAGCTTACGCTCAGCGGGAGCAACTCTTTTCGAGCAGTACTTC. V is TRBV11-2 and J is TRBJ2-7, with 8 bases matching TRBD2. The germline CDR1 and CDR2 sequences are SGHAT and FQNNGV. CDR3 length: 17 amino acids. Trimming removed 2 bases from V and 6 bases from J; junction bases left unmatched: 15.

J is TRBJ2-3 and V is TRBV4-1; 7 bases align to TRBD2. J lost 1 base, V lost 1 base, and 14 bases had no gene match. The length of the CDR3 is 19 residues. From germline, CDR1 is MGHRA and CDR2 YSYEKL. DNA for the CDR3: TGCGCCAGCAGCCAAGTTGGCAAAGCGCGGGGGATTCGCACAGATACGCAGTATTTT. Protein: CASSQVGKARGIRTDTQYF.